This T cell receptor (beta chain) comes out of a study of shared clonotypes between healthy human individuals (dated by TCRdb to about 2020). Background for the entire study: Two women and three men aged 18 to 49 years were included in the cohort. Per donor, three plates each were used for CD4 naive and CD4 memory, two for CD8 naive, and one for CD8 memory. To estimate repertoire size and how much clonotype sharing occurs between individuals, the study deeply sequenced the blood TCR repertoires of five healthy adults. To increase sequencing depth and limit assay-specific biases, different laboratories used diverse techniques to prepare libraries and sequence TCR repertoires. Each donor's leukapheresis produced roughly between roughly 0.85 and 10 billion PBMCs.

Turning to this clone: The target of this receptor is not known. Qualities for individual bases were not recorded, and no much larger clone is one base off.

Using the deep immunoSEQ assay, TCR CDR3 regions were amplified from genomic DNA by multiplex PCR. Genomic DNA extracted from each cell subset was distributed evenly over all wells of several immunoSEQ 96-well plates, and each plate served as one replicate. For sorted subsets, each replicate PCR was loaded with 200 ng genomic DNA, equivalent to approximately 27,000 T cell genomes. Purified libraries were measured with a Qubit 3.0 fluorometer, size-checked on a Bioanalyzer 2100, and measured again with the KAPA Library Quantification kit. A separate single-read 150-cycle Illumina NextSeq 550 flow cell was used to sequence each immunoSEQ 96-well plate. From the authors' description of their analysis: Because only junctional sequences without quality scores were contained in the immunoSEQ output, filtering matching that applied to full-length reads could not be performed. To assign V/J genes and CDR3, sequences were annotated against IMGT germline references using PyIR, a Python wrapper for IgBLAST v1.9. Reads were removed for weak V/J assignments (E-value above 1e-6), missing CDR3, stop codons, out-of-frame junctions, or ambiguous translated residues. V3J clonotypes were defined by identical inferred V gene, J gene, and CDR3 amino acid sequence. The percentage overlap between two repertoires was calculated by dividing the number of shared unique clonotypes by the size of the smaller repertoire. Richness of each repertoire was evaluated using RTK rarefaction, the Chao1 estimator, and Recon v2.1 estimates of unobserved clonotypes. Generation probabilities were computed with OLGA for all TCRbeta clonotypes obtained by the gDNA method from a handful of donors. TCRdb mirrors the immuneACCESS table, restricted to in-frame sequences. Some clones are absent from its copies; in checked studies, under half trace to an unresolved V gene, and the reason for the others is unknown. Clonal size and the V and J genes are those of that table, whereas D and trimming came from the DNA. This sample comprises more than 2 million clones, around 95% of them detected only once. The ten largest account for approximately 0.13% of the sample.

Results and caveats for the whole study, not just this receptor: Estimated clonotype richness was generally larger for naive than for memory subsets. Pairwise subsampling led to the expectation that sequencing depth would affect the degree of clonotype sharing among donors. Compared with non-shared clonotypes, the clonotypes found in all four sorted-subset donors had higher generation probabilities. Because the study included only a small number of donors, the genetic and exposure-history diversity represented was limited. Even with the large sequencing depth, rarefaction of the sorted-subset datasets indicated that sequencing was incomplete. Across a few donors, approximately 5% of naive CD4, roughly 3.3% of naive CD8, around 2.5% of memory CD4, and over 0.35% of memory CD8 clonotypes were shared. Sampling was restricted to blood, and TCR repertoires in tissue are likely to differ from TCR repertoires in blood.

Healthy HIV-negative adults with no recently reported acute infections or vaccinations were included as donors. All donors were Caucasian adults living in Nashville, Tennessee, USA. CD4+ T cells were enriched by magnetic negative selection; naive cells were then positively selected on CD45RA, and the negative fraction formed the memory subset. Blood was obtained by leukapheresis, after which PBMCs were separated by Ficoll-Histopaque density gradient centrifugation and cryopreserved in liquid nitrogen vapor phase. Analytical flow cytometry was used to check the purity and quantity of each magnetically sorted T cell population. Genomic DNA was isolated from each sorted fraction and quantified by UV absorbance on a Nanodrop 2000c. Material: naive CD4+ T cells sorted from blood. The sample's cell subset or site, from its label and the paper: CD45RA+ positively selected. The source is a man aged 18 to 30 in good health.

The DNA is as follows: TGTGCCAGCAGCCGAGGCGCCGACCTCTACGAGCAGTACTTC. This translates into CASSRGADLYEQYF. In this chain, TRBV27 is recombined with TRBJ2-7, with the identity of the D gene unclear. The CDR3 holds 14 amino acids from the cysteine to the phenylalanine. Kept here is only the CDR3 DNA, which spans 42 bases and is read in frame from base 1. Deletion took 6 bases off V and 3 bases off J, with a span of 15 bases between the germline ends. As encoded in the germline V gene (reference sequence), CDR1 is MNHEY while CDR2 is SMNVEV.